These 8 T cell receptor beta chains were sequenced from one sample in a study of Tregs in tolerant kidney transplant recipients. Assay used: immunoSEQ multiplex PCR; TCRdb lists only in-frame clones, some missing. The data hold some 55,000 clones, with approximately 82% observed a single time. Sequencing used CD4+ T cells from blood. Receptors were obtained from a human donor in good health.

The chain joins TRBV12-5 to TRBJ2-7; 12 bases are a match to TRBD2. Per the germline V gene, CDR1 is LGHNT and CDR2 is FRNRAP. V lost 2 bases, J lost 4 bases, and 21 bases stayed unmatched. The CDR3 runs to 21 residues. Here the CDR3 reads CASGLPSGLAGFLLGQYEQYF. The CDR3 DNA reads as TGTGCTAGTGGTTTGCCCTCCGGACTAGCGGGATTCCTCTTGGGTCAGTACGAGCAGTACTTC.

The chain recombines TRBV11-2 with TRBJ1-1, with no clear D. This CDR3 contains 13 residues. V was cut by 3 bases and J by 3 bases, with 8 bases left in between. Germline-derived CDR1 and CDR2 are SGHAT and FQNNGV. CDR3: CASSLFGDTEAFF. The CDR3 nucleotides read TGTGCCAGCAGCTTGTTTGGGGACACTGAAGCTTTCTTT.

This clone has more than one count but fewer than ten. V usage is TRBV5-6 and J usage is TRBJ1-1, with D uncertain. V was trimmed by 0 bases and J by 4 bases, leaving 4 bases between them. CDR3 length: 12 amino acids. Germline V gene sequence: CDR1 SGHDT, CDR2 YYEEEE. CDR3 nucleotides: TGTGCCAGCAGCTTGGTGGGCACTGAAGCTTTCTTT. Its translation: CASSLVGTEAFF. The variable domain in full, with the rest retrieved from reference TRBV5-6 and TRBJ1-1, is DAGVTQSPTHLIKTRGQQVTLRCSPKSGHDTVSWYQQALGQGPQFIFQYYEEEERQRGNFPDRFSGHQFPNYSSELNVNALLLGDSALYLCASSLVGTEAFFGQGTRLTVV.

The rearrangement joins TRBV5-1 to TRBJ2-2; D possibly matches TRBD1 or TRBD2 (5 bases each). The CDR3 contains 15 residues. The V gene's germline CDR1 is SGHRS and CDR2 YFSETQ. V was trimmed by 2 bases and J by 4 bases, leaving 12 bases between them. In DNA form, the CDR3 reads TGCGCCAGCAGCTTAGCGGCAGGGTCCACCGGGGAGCTGTTTTTT. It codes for CASSLAAGSTGELFF.

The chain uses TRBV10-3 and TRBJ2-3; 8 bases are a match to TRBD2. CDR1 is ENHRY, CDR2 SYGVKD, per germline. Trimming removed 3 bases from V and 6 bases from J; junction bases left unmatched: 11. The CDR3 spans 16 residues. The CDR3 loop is CAISDPPGLAIDTQYF. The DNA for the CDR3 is TGTGCCATCAGTGACCCACCAGGACTAGCTATTGATACGCAGTATTTT.

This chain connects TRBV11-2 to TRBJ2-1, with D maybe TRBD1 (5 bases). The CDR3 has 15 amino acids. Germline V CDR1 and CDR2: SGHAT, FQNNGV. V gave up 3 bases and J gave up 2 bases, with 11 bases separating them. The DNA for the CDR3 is TGTGCCAGCAGCTTGGGCTGGGGCGCCTACAATGAGCAGTTCTTC. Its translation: CASSLGWGAYNEQFF.

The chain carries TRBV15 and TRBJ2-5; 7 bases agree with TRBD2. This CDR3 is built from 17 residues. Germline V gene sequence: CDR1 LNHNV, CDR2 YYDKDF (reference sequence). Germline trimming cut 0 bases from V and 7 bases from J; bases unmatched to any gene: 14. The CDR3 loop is CATSRDVLAAPDGTQYF. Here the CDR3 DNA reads TGTGCCACCAGCAGAGATGTCCTAGCGGCACCAGACGGGACCCAGTACTTC.

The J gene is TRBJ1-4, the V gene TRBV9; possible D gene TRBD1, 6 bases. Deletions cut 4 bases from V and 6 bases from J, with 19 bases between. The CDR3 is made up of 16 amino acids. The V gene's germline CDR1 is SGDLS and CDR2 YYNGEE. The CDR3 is CASSSDLEGVHEKLFF. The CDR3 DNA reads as TGTGCCAGCAGCTCAGACCTCGAGGGGGTCCATGAAAAACTGTTTTTT.